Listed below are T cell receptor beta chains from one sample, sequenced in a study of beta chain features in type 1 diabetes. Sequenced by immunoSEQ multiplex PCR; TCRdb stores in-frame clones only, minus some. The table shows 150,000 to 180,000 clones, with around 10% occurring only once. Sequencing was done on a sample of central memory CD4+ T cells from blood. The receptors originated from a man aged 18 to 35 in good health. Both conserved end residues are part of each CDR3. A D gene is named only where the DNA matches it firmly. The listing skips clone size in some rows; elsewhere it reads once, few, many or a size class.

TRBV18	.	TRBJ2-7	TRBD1	CASFEGGTGYEQYF	TGTGCCAGCTTCGAAGGCGGGACAGGGTACGAGCAGTACTTC
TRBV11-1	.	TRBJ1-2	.	CASSLEVGRRGYTF	TGTGCCAGCAGCTTAGAAGTCGGCCGACGGGGCTACACCTTC
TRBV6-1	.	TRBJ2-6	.	CASSEYGGRPSGANVLTF	TGTGCCAGCAGTGAATATGGGGGGCGCCCCTCTGGGGCCAACGTCCTGACTTTC
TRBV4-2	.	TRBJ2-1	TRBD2	CASSQVQRENEQFF	TGTGCCAGCAGCCAAGTCCAGCGGGAGAATGAGCAGTTCTTC
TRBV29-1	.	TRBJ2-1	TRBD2	CSVVFTGGYNEQFF	TGCAGCGTCGTTTTCACGGGGGGGTACAATGAGCAGTTCTTC
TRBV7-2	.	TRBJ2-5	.	CASSLWIGSEYQETQYF	TGTGCCAGCAGCTTATGGATCGGTAGCGAGTACCAAGAGACCCAGTACTTC
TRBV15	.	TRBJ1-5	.	CATSRVDQPQHF	TGTGCCACCAGCAGAGTGGATCAGCCCCAGCATTTT
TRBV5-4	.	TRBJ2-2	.	CASSFTGPDEVF	TGTGCCAGCAGCTTCACGGGCCCGGATGAGGTTTTT
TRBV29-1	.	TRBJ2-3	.	CSVAGTPSSTDTQYF	TGCAGCGTCGCCGGGACTCCGTCTAGCACAGATACGCAGTATTTT
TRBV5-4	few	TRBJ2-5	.	CASSLRTPKGGETQYF	TGTGCCAGCAGCCTTCGGACTCCCAAGGGAGGAGAGACCCAGTACTTC
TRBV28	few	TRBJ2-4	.	CASINSHPGDIQYF	TGTGCCAGCATAAACAGCCATCCGGGGGACATTCAGTACTTC
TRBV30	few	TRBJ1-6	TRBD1	CAWSFVGTAGYNSPLHF	TGTGCCTGGAGTTTCGTCGGGACAGCAGGTTATAATTCACCCCTCCACTTT
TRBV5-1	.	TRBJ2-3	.	CASSRGQVEDTQYF	TGCGCCAGCAGCCGCGGGCAGGTGGAAGATACGCAGTATTTT
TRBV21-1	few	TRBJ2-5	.	CASSKVRLERERGETQYF	TGTGCCAGCAGCAAAGTGAGGTTGGAGCGGGAGCGGGGAGAGACCCAGTACTTC
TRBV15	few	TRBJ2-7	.	CATSRDRGAAYEQYF	TGTGCCACCAGCAGGGACCGAGGGGCAGCGTACGAGCAGTACTTC
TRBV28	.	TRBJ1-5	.	CASYTRRDSNQPQHF	TGTGCCAGCTACACACGGAGAGATAGCAATCAGCCCCAGCATTTT
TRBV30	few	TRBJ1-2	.	CASTSVGNLYYGYTF	TGTGCCTCGACGTCCGTCGGTAATCTGTACTATGGCTACACCTTC